A selection of T cell receptor beta chains follows, all from one sample in a study of cytomegalovirus exposure and HLA in healthy donors. This table comes from immunoSEQ multiplex PCR, and its TCRdb copy is limited to in-frame clones, with some not included. The sample contains around 110,000 clones, roughly 70% of which appear only once. Material for sequencing was PBMCs. These receptor sequences come from a woman aged 30 to 39 in good health and CMV-seronegative. CDR3s leave out the opening cysteine and the closing phenylalanine or tryptophan. Some rows mark clone size as missing; the rest say once, few, many or name a class of expanded clone.

TRBJ1-2,NA,TRBV5-1,ASSLGQGVYGYT
TRBJ2-2,NA,TRBV9,ASRGGGPGELF
TRBJ1-2,once,TRBV18,ASSPLDRTGEDYGYT
TRBJ1-1,NA,TRBV5-4,ASSPTGTEAF
TRBJ1-1,NA,TRBV10-3,AIRITGTGNTEAF
TRBJ1-1,NA,TRBV27,ASSAVRMEAF
TRBJ1-4,NA,TRBV7-2,ASSPNRRVEKLF
TRBJ1-2,NA,TRBV2,ASSELGGNYGYT
TRBJ1-6,few,TRBV28,ASSQRSSYNSPLH
TRBJ1-1,NA,TRBV18,ASSGRVQRNTEAF
TRBJ1-2,NA,TRBV30,AWKREFYGYP
TRBJ2-2,few,TRBV19,ASSPNDGLRTNTGELF
TRBJ1-4,NA,TRBV19,ASSMVLSYNEKLF